This TCR beta chain appears in the sequencing data of a study of post-analysis software for immune sequencing data. Germline V gives CDR1 SGHTA, CDR2 FQGNSA. V was trimmed by 5 bases and J by 3 bases, leaving 20 bases between them. This CDR3 has 16 residues. A note on this clonotype: Its specificity is not known.

Prepared libraries of TCR beta cDNA carried unique molecular identifiers. Each CDR3 protein is one row after TCRdb ran MiXCR on the PCR reads. The data show hundreds of thousands of distinct CDR3 sequences, with roughly 27% seen just once and roughly 0.53% held by the top ten. Overall study findings and caveats: When patients were compared with controls, 4 or 5 TRBV segments were more frequent, TRBV5-6, TRBV5-1 and TRBV20-1 among them.

The receptor was isolated from a girl between 10 and 17 years old with multiple sclerosis. V is TRBV7-2 and J is TRBJ2-7, with D possibly matching TRBD2 (7 bases). Specimen: blood. The CDR3 DNA follows: TGTGCCAGCAGCGCCCCTGGGAGGGCGGGACACTACGAGCAGTACTTC. Translating gives CASSAPGRAGHYEQYF.